These 17 T cell receptor beta chains came from one sample sequenced in a study of glioma-infiltrating T cells after dendritic cell vaccination (dated by TCRdb to 2016 to 2018). The sample's time point label, in plain terms: after dendritic cell vaccination, including at tumor progression/relapse. Library prep was done by the immunoSEQ multiplex PCR assay. In its TCRdb copy, this immuneACCESS table keeps in-frame sequences only and misses some clones. Where compared with another copy, unresolved V genes explain less than half of these, and the others have no known cause. A total of 65,000 or so clones appear in this sample, around nine tenths of them only once. Of the sample, more than 9% is held by the ten largest clones. Here the sequenced sample was blood, taken after dendritic cell vaccination. These receptor sequences come from a human donor with glioblastoma.

The chain employs TRBV7-2 and TRBJ2-7; maybe TRBD1 (6 bases). This CDR3 is built from 13 residues. Germline CDR1 and CDR2: SGHTA and FQGNSA. Trimming removed 5 bases at V and 2 bases at J, with 10 bases between. In DNA, the CDR3 is TGTGCCAGCAGCCGTCGGACAGCCTACGAGCAGTACTTC. Residues: CASSRRTAYEQYF. Full variable domain (rest looked up from reference TRBV7-2 and TRBJ2-7): GAGVSQSPSNKVTEKGKDVELRCDPISGHTALYWYRQSLGQGLEFLIYFQGNSAPDKSGLPSDRFSAERTGGSVSTLTIQRTQQEDSAVYLCASSRRTAYEQYFGPGTRLTVT.

The chain carries TRBV7-2 and TRBJ1-2; D possibly corresponds to TRBD1 (5 bases). The CDR3 consists of 14 residues. The V gene's germline CDR1 is SGHTA and CDR2 FQGNSA. V dropped 0 bases and J dropped 7 bases, with 12 bases sitting between them. The CDR3: CASSLAGVALGYTF. The DNA of the CDR3 is TGTGCCAGCAGCTTAGCAGGGGTTGCTCTTGGCTACACCTTC.

J is TRBJ2-1 and V is TRBV18; D perhaps matches TRBD2 (5 bases). The germline CDR1 and CDR2 sequences are KGHSH and LQKENI. V was cut by 4 bases and J by 4 bases, with 17 bases left in between. There are 16 residues in the CDR3. The CDR3 loop reads CASSLGLDPIYNEQFF. CDR3 in DNA: TGTGCCAGCTCACTCGGACTCGATCCCATATACAATGAGCAGTTCTTC.

There are a few counts of this clone. V is TRBV30 and J is TRBJ1-1; D is perhaps TRBD1 (6 bases). Germline V gene sequence: CDR1 GTSNPN, CDR2 SVGIG (reference sequence). V shed 5 bases and J shed 2 bases, with 15 bases lying between them. CDR3 length equals 14 residues. As DNA, the CDR3 is TGTGCCTGGGACTTAGGACAGCTAAACACTGAAGCTTTCTTT. Translation gives CAWDLGQLNTEAFF.

The chain recombines TRBV11-1 with TRBJ1-2; D not resolved. Between the trimmed V and J ends, which lost 4 bases and 0 bases, there was a span of 12 bases. There are 15 residues in the CDR3. Per germline, CDR1 SGHAT and CDR2 FQDESV (reference sequence). The CDR3 region has the DNA TGTGCCAGCAGCTCCGGTGGGAGGACTAACTATGGCTACACCTTC. Translated, it gives CASSSGGRTNYGYTF.

This chain connects TRBV4-3 to TRBJ1-6; D may be TRBD1 (6 bases). Germline V gives CDR1 LGHNA, CDR2 YSLEER. Trimming cost V 0 bases and J 7 bases, with 13 bases left between them. The CDR3 runs 16 residues. The CDR3 reads CASSQDEGVGNSPLHF. CDR3 nucleotides: TGCGCCAGCAGCCAAGATGAGGGGGTAGGGAATTCACCCCTCCACTTT.

The chain is built from TRBV19 and TRBJ1-1, with D possibly matching TRBD1 (5 bases). V dropped 1 base and J dropped 0 bases, with 12 bases sitting between them. The germline V gene has CDR1 LNHDA and CDR2 SQIVND (reference sequence). The CDR3 runs 16 residues. CDR3 in DNA: TGTGCCAGTAGTATAGCTCCGGCCAGGGTGAACACTGAAGCTTTCTTT. Encoded protein: CASSIAPARVNTEAFF. The whole variable domain, remainder taken from reference TRBV19 and TRBJ1-1, is DGGITQSPKYLFRKEGQNVTLSCEQNLNHDAMYWYRQDPGQGLRLIYYSQIVNDFQKGDIAEGYSVSREKKESFPLTVTSAQKNPTAFYLCASSIAPARVNTEAFFGQGTRLTVV.

Notes on this clone: This could be a read error, since a much larger clone is one nucleotide away. Other DNA sequences in the same sample also yield this CDR3. The V gene is TRBV19, the J gene TRBJ1-2, with 7 bases that match TRBD1. Germline-derived CDR1 and CDR2 are LNHDA and SQIVND (reference sequence). The CDR3 has 15 residues. CDR3 in amino acids: CASSAGDSHNYGYTF. Written as DNA, the CDR3 is TGTGCCAGTAGTGCTGGGGACAGCCATAACTACGGCTACACCTTC. Complete variable domain (other parts from reference TRBV19 and TRBJ1-2): DGGITQSPKYLFRKEGQNVTLSCEQNLNHDAMYWYRQDPGQGLRLIYYSQIVNDFQKGDIAEGYSVSREKKESFPLTVTSAQKNPTAFYLCASSAGDSHNYGYTFGSGTRLTVV.

V usage is TRBV18 and J usage is TRBJ1-1; maybe TRBD1 (5 bases). Germline assignment: CDR1 KGHSH and CDR2 LQKENI. Trimming removed 3 bases from V and 1 base from J, with 9 bases in between. The CDR3 loop spans 14 amino acids. In DNA, the CDR3 is TGTGCCAGCTCACCGGGGGGAGGGAACACTGAAGCTTTCTTT. This sequence encodes CASSPGGGNTEAFF. Combining the CDR3 with reference TRBV18 and TRBJ1-1 gives the whole variable domain NAGVMQNPRHLVRRRGQEARLRCSPMKGHSHVYWYRQLPEEGLKFMVYLQKENIIDESGMPKERFSAEFPKEGPSILRIQQVVRGDSAAYFCASSPGGGNTEAFFGQGTRLTVV.

V is TRBV11-3 and J is TRBJ1-1; unclear D gene. V was shortened by 3 bases and J by 0 bases, with 8 bases between the two germline ends. CDR1 is SGHNT, CDR2 YENEEA, per germline. This CDR3 is 14 amino acids long. CDR3 DNA sequence: TGTGCCAGCAGCTTGGGAGCTATGAACACTGAAGCTTTCTTT. Amino acids: CASSLGAMNTEAFF.

CDR3 amino acids: CAWSTGTGPSKNIQYF. The CDR3 bases are TGTGCCTGGAGTACTGGGACAGGACCTTCCAAAAACATTCAGTACTTC. The chain links TRBV30 to TRBJ2-4; the match to TRBD1 covers 8 bases. CDR3 length: 16 residues. Germline V gene lookup returns CDR1 GTSNPN and CDR2 SVGIG (reference sequence). Unmatched junction bases numbered 8, after V lost 2 bases and J lost 2 bases.

This clone has a single count. This chain joins TRBV19 and TRBJ1-5; 7 nucleotides line up with TRBD1. CDR1 LNHDA and CDR2 SQIVND come from the germline V gene (reference sequence). This CDR3 has 14 residues. V was pared by 7 bases and J by 6 bases, with 9 bases of the junction left unmatched. CDR3 amino acids: CASIDRASTQPQHF. Here the CDR3 DNA reads TGTGCCAGTATAGACAGGGCGTCGACTCAGCCCCAGCATTTT.

This clone is a singleton in its sample. The chain is built from TRBV9 and TRBJ1-1, with 8 positions matching TRBD1. V lost 3 bases, J lost 6 bases, and 10 bases stayed unmatched. The CDR3 consists of 15 residues. Per germline, CDR1 SGDLS and CDR2 YYNGEE. CDR3 residues: CASSARWQGAAEAFF. CDR3 sequence (DNA): TGTGCCAGCAGCGCCAGATGGCAGGGGGCGGCTGAAGCTTTCTTT.

This chain connects TRBV7-6 to TRBJ2-4, with 8 nucleotides matching TRBD2. Germline loops: CDR1 SGHVS, CDR2 FNYEAQ. The CDR3 spans 17 residues. With V trimmed by 5 bases and J by 2 bases, 11 bases remained unmatched. Here the CDR3 DNA reads TGTGCCAGCAGCGCAAACCCGCCGGGGGGGCCCAAAAACATTCAGTACTTC. Translated, it gives CASSANPPGGPKNIQYF.

V gene TRBV27 combines with J gene TRBJ1-2, with D perhaps matching TRBD1 (5 bases). The V gene's germline CDR1 is MNHEY and CDR2 SMNVEV (reference sequence). V was cut by 3 bases and J by 8 bases, with 10 bases left in between. This CDR3 is built from 12 residues. CDR3 amino acids: CASSLAGLGYTF. For the CDR3, the DNA is TGTGCCAGCAGTTTGGCAGGGTTAGGCTACACCTTC.

The chain joins TRBV5-1 to TRBJ1-1; 11 bases are a match to TRBD1. CDR3 length: 14 residues. Germline lookup yields CDR1 SGHRS and CDR2 YFSETQ. V shed 4 bases, J shed 4 bases, and the junction held 3 bases outside the gene matches. This chain's CDR3 is CASSTGTGGTEAFF. CDR3 nucleotide sequence: TGCGCCAGCAGCACAGGGACAGGGGGCACTGAAGCTTTCTTT.

This clone was seen just once. Sequence at one end of the junction differs from germline and may be a read error. The chain combines TRBV14 with TRBJ2-5; tentative D call: TRBD1 (6 bases). The CDR3 has 13 amino acids. Germline CDR1 and CDR2: SGHDN and FVKESK. The CDR3 region is CASSQGGLSAEHF. The DNA of the CDR3 is TGTGCCAGCAGCCAAGGGGGGCTGTCGGCGGAACACTTC.